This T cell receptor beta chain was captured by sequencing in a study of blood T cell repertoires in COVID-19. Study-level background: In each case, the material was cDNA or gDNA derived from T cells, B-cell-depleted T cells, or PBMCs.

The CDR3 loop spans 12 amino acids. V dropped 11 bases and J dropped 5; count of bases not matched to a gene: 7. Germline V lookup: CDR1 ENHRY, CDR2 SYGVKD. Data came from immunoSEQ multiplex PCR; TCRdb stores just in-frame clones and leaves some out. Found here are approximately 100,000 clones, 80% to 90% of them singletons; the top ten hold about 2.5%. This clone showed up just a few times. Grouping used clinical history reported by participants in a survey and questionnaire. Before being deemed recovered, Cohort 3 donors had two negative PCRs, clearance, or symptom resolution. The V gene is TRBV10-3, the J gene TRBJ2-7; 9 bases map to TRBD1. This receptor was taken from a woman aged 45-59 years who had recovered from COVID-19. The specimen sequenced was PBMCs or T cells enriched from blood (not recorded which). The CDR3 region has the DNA TGTGCCTTTTCAGACAGGGGGAACGAGCAGTACTTC. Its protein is CAFSDRGNEQYF.